In its sample, the clone carrying this TCR beta chain was seen once. Its antigen is undetermined. The record originates from a study of cytomegalovirus exposure and HLA in healthy donors. Study-level findings and limits: 87-base-pair reads could not separate some V segments, including TRBV6-2 and TRBV6-3.

In the PCR, 60 Vbeta and 13 Jbeta primers were used. Sequenced by immunoSEQ multiplex PCR; TCRdb stores in-frame clones only, minus some. The sample includes 80,000 to 100,000 clones, approximately 80% of them seen just once. This CDR3 has 14 amino acids. The germline V gene has CDR1 SGHNT and CDR2 YYREEE (reference sequence). With V trimmed by 5 bases and J by 5 bases, 8 bases remained unmatched. Specimen: PBMCs. The sequence came from a male donor in good health and CMV-seropositive. The J gene is TRBJ1-2, the V gene TRBV5-4; TRBD1 agrees at 8 bases. As DNA, the CDR3 is TGTGCCAGCAGTATAGGACAGGGATATTATGGCTACACCTTC. Translated, it gives CASSIGQGYYGYTF.